A single sample gave rise to the 23 T cell receptor beta chains below, sequenced in a study of T cells after yellow fever vaccination. TCRdb reprocessed the 5' RACE reads via MiXCR and lists one record per CDR3 protein. The sample lists a few hundred thousand distinct CDR3 sequences; 6.5% to 8.5% were seen once. The material was PBMCs, obtained approximately 47 days after the first yellow fever vaccination. The receptor set was obtained from a man in his late teens or twenties who received the YFV17D yellow fever vaccine.

The chain recombines TRBV6-2 or TRBV6-3 with TRBJ1-2; D not resolved. The germline V gene has CDR1 MNHEY and CDR2 SVGEGT. There are 16 residues in the CDR3. Deletions cut 6 bases from V and 0 bases from J, with 17 bases between. The DNA for the CDR3 is TGTGCCAGCAGACCGCCTGGACGGAGGCCTAACTATGGCTACACCTTC. Translating it yields CASRPPGRRPNYGYTF.

The J gene is TRBJ2-2, the V gene TRBV5-5, with D tentatively TRBD1 or TRBD2 (5 bases each). Trimming took 4 bases from V and 1 from J, leaving 11 bases between them. The CDR3 is made up of 15 amino acids. From germline, CDR1 is SGHKS and CDR2 YYEKEE (reference sequence). The CDR3 region has the DNA TGTGCCAGCAGCACCGGGACGGGGAACACCGGGGAGCTGTTTTTT. This codes for CASSTGTGNTGELFF.

CDR3 loop: CASSYRAGAGVADTQYF. DNA for the CDR3: TGTGCCAGCAGTTACAGGGCGGGGGCAGGAGTCGCAGATACGCAGTATTTT. The rearrangement links TRBV6-2 or TRBV6-3 to TRBJ2-3; perhaps TRBD2 as D (7 bases). The CDR3 contains 17 residues. Germline values: CDR1 MNHEY, CDR2 SVGEGT. V was cut by 2 bases and J by 4 bases, with 19 bases left in between.

This clonotype came up a few times. The rearrangement links TRBV20-1 to TRBJ1-2, with D possibly being TRBD1 (5 bases). Germline-derived CDR1 and CDR2 are DFQATT and SNEGSKA (reference sequence). Trimming shortened V by 0 bases and J by 10 bases, and 15 bases separated the two germline ends. The CDR3 sequence is 13 residues long. CDR3: CSARDGGMQVYTF. As DNA, the CDR3 is TGCAGTGCTAGAGATGGGGGGATGCAGGTCTACACCTTC.

This chain uses TRBV5-4 with TRBJ2-3; D might be TRBD1 or TRBD2, each matching 6 bases. V gave up 2 bases and J gave up 5 bases, with 15 bases separating them. The CDR3 has 15 residues. Germline CDR1 is SGHNT and CDR2 is YYREEE (reference sequence). CDR3 loop: CASSFGLGGQDTQYF. CDR3 DNA sequence: TGTGCCAGCAGCTTTGGATTGGGGGGCCAAGATACGCAGTATTTT.

In its sample, this clonotype was seen many times. The chain combines TRBV6-2 or TRBV6-3 with TRBJ1-5; D is unclear. The CDR3 consists of 15 residues. Germline V lookup: CDR1 MNHEY, CDR2 SVGEGT. The V gene lost 4 bases and the J gene lost 0 bases, with 10 bases spanning the gap. Written as DNA, the CDR3 is TGTGCCAGCAGTTCAATTTCTTATAGCAATCAGCCCCAGCATTTT. Translated, it gives CASSSISYSNQPQHF.

The sample holds a few counts of this clonotype. This rearrangement joins TRBV5-1 to TRBJ2-7; D possibly corresponds to TRBD2 (6 bases). From germline, CDR1 is SGHRS and CDR2 YFSETQ. The CDR3 loop spans 15 amino acids. The V end was cut by 4 bases, the J end by 5 bases, with 19 bases between. The CDR3: CASSALGGSVHEQYF. The DNA of the CDR3 is TGCGCCAGCAGCGCTTTGGGGGGTAGCGTCCACGAGCAGTACTTC.

This clonotype appeared a few times. The chain's CDR3 is CASRQGDGELFF. The CDR3 DNA sequence: TGTGCCAGCAGGCAGGGGGACGGGGAGCTGTTTTTT. The chain links TRBV12-3 or TRBV12-4 to TRBJ2-2, with 7 positions matching TRBD1. This CDR3 region has 12 residues. J was trimmed by 7 bases and V by 6 bases; bases with no gene match: 2.

This clonotype was recorded a few times. The rearrangement uses TRBV25-1 and TRBJ1-4, with D maybe TRBD1 (5 bases). CDR1 is MGHDK and CDR2 is SYGVNS in the germline V gene. The CDR3 loop spans 14 amino acids. The V end lost 1 base, the J end lost 7 bases, and 10 bases lay between the germline ends. The CDR3 region has the DNA TGTGCCAGCAGTGAATCTAGGGGCGGTGAAAAACTGTTTTTT. Protein product: CASSESRGGEKLFF.

This clonotype was detected ten times or more. The rearrangement joins TRBV11-2 to TRBJ2-7, with D tentatively TRBD1 or TRBD2 (5 bases each). Trimming cost V 3 bases and J 3 bases, with 9 bases left between them. Germline V CDR1 and CDR2: SGHAT, FQNNGV. The CDR3 spans 13 residues. The DNA of the CDR3 is TGTGCCAGCAGCTTGTCGGGGCACTACGAGCAGTACGTC. Its translation is CASSLSGHYEQYV.

The chain couples TRBV5-4 to TRBJ2-1, with TRBD2 as a possible D gene (6 bases). Germline V gives CDR1 SGHNT, CDR2 YYREEE (reference sequence). The CDR3 contains 14 residues. V was cut by 2 bases and J by 10 bases, with 16 bases left in between. The CDR3, as DNA: TGTGCCAGCAGCTTCGGGGGTGCTGAGAACGAGCAGTTCTTC. Its translation is CASSFGGAENEQFF.

The chain is built from TRBV28 and TRBJ2-2; 9 bases are a match to TRBD2. The CDR3 runs to 15 residues. The ends lost 4 bases at V and 7 bases at J; junction bases unmatched: 7. Germline V lookup: CDR1 MDHEN, CDR2 SYDVKM. As DNA, the CDR3 is TGTGCCAGCAGTTCTAGCGGGGCTTCCAGCGGGGAGCTGTTTTTT. The encoded protein is CASSSSGASSGELFF.

The V gene is TRBV2, the J gene TRBJ2-7; 9 bases fit TRBD1. The CDR3 spans 15 residues. V lost 10 bases and J lost 3; bases outside the gene matches: 13. Per the germline V gene, CDR1 is SNHLY and CDR2 is FYNNEI. The CDR3: CATQSPSDRGYEQYF. The CDR3 coding sequence is TGTGCCACCCAGAGCCCTTCGGACAGGGGCTACGAGCAGTACTTC.

This clonotype was counted ten times or more. This rearrangement joins TRBV5-1 to TRBJ1-1; D not resolved. Looked up from germline, CDR1 is SGHRS and CDR2 is YFSETQ. The CDR3 runs 16 residues. V lost 2 bases to trimming and J lost 1 base, with 15 bases between them. The DNA for the CDR3 is TGCGCCAGCAGCTTCCCCAGTACATCGCCGAACACTGAAGCTTTCTTT. Protein sequence: CASSFPSTSPNTEAFF. The full variable domain, in which reference TRBV5-1 and TRBJ1-1 provide the parts outside the CDR3, is KAGVTQTPRYLIKTRGQQVTLSCSPISGHRSVSWYQQTPGQGLQFLFEYFSETQRNKGNFPGRFSGRQFSNSRSEMNVSTLELGDSALYLCASSFPSTSPNTEAFFGQGTRLTVV.

The genes are TRBV5-1 and TRBJ2-1; 9 bases match TRBD1. V lost 0 bases and J lost 5; bases outside the gene matches: 18. Germline CDR1 is SGHRS and CDR2 is YFSETQ. The CDR3 runs to 20 residues. The CDR3 is CASSLVPGTGSFMKDNEQFF. The CDR3 nucleotides read TGCGCCAGCAGCTTGGTCCCCGGGACAGGGTCTTTTATGAAGGACAATGAGCAGTTCTTC.

About this clonotype itself: A read error may account for a junction end that differs from germline. The chain carries TRBV20-1 and TRBJ2-3, with 8 bases aligning to TRBD2. Looked up from germline, CDR1 is DFQATT and CDR2 is SNEGSKA (reference sequence). This CDR3 comprises 15 residues. The CDR3 is CCAIFDGGAEDTQYF. The CDR3 coding sequence is TGCTGTGCTATCTTTGACGGGGGGGCTGAAGATACGCAGTATTTT.

This clonotype was observed a few times. The chain couples TRBV7-2 to TRBJ2-1, with TRBD1 matching over 8 bases. V lost 4 bases to trimming and J lost 6 bases; unmatched junction nucleotides: 2. There are 13 residues in the CDR3. Germline V gene lookup returns CDR1 SGHTA and CDR2 FQGNSA. The CDR3 is CASSSDRANEQFF. CDR3 bases: TGTGCCAGCAGCTCGGACAGGGCCAATGAGCAGTTCTTC.

Many counts were recorded for this clonotype. J is TRBJ1-1 and V is TRBV7-2; D remains ambiguous. Germline V gives CDR1 SGHTA, CDR2 FQGNSA. Trimming removed 2 bases at V and 3 bases at J, with 10 bases between. The CDR3 extends over 14 amino acids. CDR3 nucleotides: TGTGCCAGCAGCTTAACATGGAGGGACACTGAAGCTTTCTTT. The encoded protein is CASSLTWRDTEAFF.

This clonotype came up many times. V is TRBV7-6 and J is TRBJ1-6, with D unresolved. Trimming took off 1 base at V and 8 bases at J, with 21 bases between the two ends. The CDR3 is made up of 18 amino acids. Germline V gives CDR1 SGHVS, CDR2 FNYEAQ. CDR3 nucleotides: TGTGCCAGCAGCTTAGTGACTAGGCCTGGCTTCTTTGATTCACCCCTCCACTTT. This encodes CASSLVTRPGFFDSPLHF.

A few counts support this clonotype. The gene calls are TRBV7-2 and TRBJ1-1, with 7 bases identical to TRBD1. V lost 5 bases and J lost 1; bases outside the gene matches: 7. Per the germline V gene, CDR1 is SGHTA and CDR2 is FQGNSA. The CDR3 totals 15 residues. CDR3 region: CASSGQAVSNTEAFF. Here the CDR3 DNA reads TGTGCCAGCAGCGGACAGGCAGTTTCGAACACTGAAGCTTTCTTT.

The chain combines TRBV4-2 with TRBJ1-2; D is unresolved. Per germline, CDR1 LGHNA and CDR2 YNFKEQ. CDR3 length: 15 amino acids. Trimming took 0 bases from V and 4 from J, leaving 12 bases between them. The DNA for the CDR3 is TGTGCCAGCAGCCAAGATTCGGCGGTAGGCTATGGCTACACCTTC. Protein sequence: CASSQDSAVGYGYTF.

This clonotype was detected a few times. V usage is TRBV5-4 and J usage is TRBJ2-5, with D tentatively TRBD1 (6 bases). Trimming left V 2 bases short and J 1 base short, with 15 bases between. CDR1 SGHNT and CDR2 YYREEE come from the germline V gene (reference sequence). The CDR3 contains 16 residues. The CDR3 nucleotides read TGTGCCAGCAGCTTCTTACAGGGAATCAGCCAAGAGACCCAGTACTTC. Its protein is CASSFLQGISQETQYF. Full variable domain (outside the CDR3, taken from reference TRBV5-4 and TRBJ2-5): ETGVTQSPTHLIKTRGQQVTLRCSSQSGHNTVSWYQQALGQGPQFIFQYYREEENGRGNFPPRFSGLQFPNYSSELNVNALELDDSALYLCASSFLQGISQETQYFGPGTRLLVL.

The sample holds many counts of this clonotype. This chain joins TRBV5-1 and TRBJ2-5; TRBD1 matches at 10 bases. J was trimmed by 5 bases and V by 5 bases; bases with no gene match: 6. CDR3 length equals 14 residues. CDR1 SGHRS and CDR2 YFSETQ come from the germline V gene. The CDR3 coding sequence is TGCGCCAGCAGGGACGACAGGGGGCAGGAGACCCAGTACTTC. Its protein product is CASRDDRGQETQYF.